The sequence of this TCR beta chain was determined in a study of control samples from healthy donors and cancer patients. TCRdb's copy holds only in-frame clones and misses some; the assay was immunoSEQ multiplex PCR. The top ten hold roughly 44% of the sample, which has roughly 38,000 clones, 83% seen once. V shed 7 bases and J shed 5 bases, with 9 bases lying between them. Germline lookup yields CDR1 MDHEN and CDR2 SYDVKM. The CDR3 sequence is 12 residues long. The sample consisted of blood. This receptor was taken from a man between 60 and 75 years old in good health. This chain joins TRBV28 and TRBJ2-1; a weak D match, TRBD2 (5 bases). The CDR3 nucleotides read TGTGCCAGCAATTCCGGGGACAATGAGCAGTTCTTC. Its translation is CASNSGDNEQFF.